This is a list of T cell receptor beta chains from one sample in a study of shared clonotypes between healthy human individuals. Repertoires were generated with immunoSEQ multiplex PCR, while TCRdb's copy carries only in-frame clones and drops some. Among 500,000 or so clones listed, roughly 95% were seen once. The sample was naive CD4+ T cells sorted from blood. These receptors were collected from a woman aged 30 to 39 in good health. Both conserved end residues are part of each CDR3. A D gene is named only where the DNA matches it firmly. Some rows have no size entry. The others give once, few or many, or a class for an expanded clone.

v_call: TRBV28; j_call: TRBJ2-1; clone_size: -; d_call: -; cdr3_nt: TGTGCCAGCAGTTCCCCACTTGAGCAGTTCTTC; cdr3_aa: CASSSPLEQFF
v_call: TRBV18; j_call: TRBJ2-5; clone_size: -; d_call: -; cdr3_nt: TGTGCCAGCTCACAGTACCAAGAGACCCAGTACTTC; cdr3_aa: CASSQYQETQYF
v_call: TRBV28; j_call: TRBJ2-7; clone_size: -; d_call: TRBD1; cdr3_nt: TGTGCCAGCACCAAACAGGGGGTTGCCTACGAGCAGTACTTC; cdr3_aa: CASTKQGVAYEQYF
v_call: TRBV6-5; j_call: TRBJ2-7; clone_size: few; d_call: -; cdr3_nt: TGTGCCAGCAGTTACACAGGGTTATCCGAGCAGTACTTC; cdr3_aa: CASSYTGLSEQYF
v_call: TRBV6-1; j_call: TRBJ1-5; clone_size: once; d_call: TRBD1; cdr3_nt: TGTGCCAGCATCCCGCCGGGACAGGGGAATCAGCCCCAGCATTTT; cdr3_aa: CASIPPGQGNQPQHF
v_call: TRBV5-4; j_call: TRBJ1-2; clone_size: -; d_call: -; cdr3_nt: TGTGCCAGCAGCACTCCCCGGACAAAAAGGCCCTATGGCTACACCTTC; cdr3_aa: CASSTPRTKRPYGYTF
v_call: TRBV15; j_call: TRBJ2-5; clone_size: -; d_call: -; cdr3_nt: TGTGCCACCAGCAAGAGGGGTTTGGCGGGAGAGACCCAGTACTTC; cdr3_aa: CATSKRGLAGETQYF
v_call: TRBV5-4; j_call: TRBJ2-7; clone_size: once; d_call: TRBD2; cdr3_nt: TGTGCCAGCAGTCGCTTCCTAGCGGGAGTCGAGCAGTACTTC; cdr3_aa: CASSRFLAGVEQYF
v_call: TRBV15; j_call: TRBJ2-7; clone_size: -; d_call: TRBD2; cdr3_nt: TGTGCCACCAGCAGATATACTAGCGGGGTCTCCTACGAGCAGTACTTC; cdr3_aa: CATSRYTSGVSYEQYF
v_call: TRBV5-1; j_call: TRBJ2-7; clone_size: -; d_call: TRBD1; cdr3_nt: TGCGCCAGCAGCTCCAACAGGGGGGAGGACGAGCAGTACTTC; cdr3_aa: CASSSNRGEDEQYF
v_call: TRBV6-5; j_call: TRBJ2-1; clone_size: -; d_call: TRBD1; cdr3_nt: TGTGCCAGCAGCTTTGCCGGGACAGCCTACAATGAGCAGTTCTTC; cdr3_aa: CASSFAGTAYNEQFF
v_call: TRBV7-9; j_call: TRBJ2-1; clone_size: -; d_call: TRBD1; cdr3_nt: TGTGCCAGCAGTCGAGGACAGGGGATTTCCTACAATGAGCAGTTCTTC; cdr3_aa: CASSRGQGISYNEQFF
v_call: TRBV7-2; j_call: TRBJ1-2; clone_size: -; d_call: -; cdr3_nt: TGTGCCAGCAGCTTAGAGCTCCTCTATGGCTACACCTTC; cdr3_aa: CASSLELLYGYTF
v_call: TRBV9; j_call: TRBJ2-2; clone_size: -; d_call: TRBD2; cdr3_nt: TGTGCCAGCAGAGGGGCTAGCGGGAGGGCGGGAACCGGGGAGCTGTTTTTT; cdr3_aa: CASRGASGRAGTGELFF
v_call: TRBV5-1; j_call: TRBJ2-2; clone_size: -; d_call: -; cdr3_nt: TGCGCCAGCAAGGAGGCGGTCATGAACACCGGGGAGCTGTTTTTT; cdr3_aa: CASKEAVMNTGELFF
v_call: TRBV19; j_call: TRBJ2-2; clone_size: -; d_call: TRBD2; cdr3_nt: TGTGCCAGTAGTCGGACTAGCGGGAGTTCCACCGGGGAGCTGTTTTTT; cdr3_aa: CASSRTSGSSTGELFF
v_call: TRBV2; j_call: TRBJ2-7; clone_size: -; d_call: -; cdr3_nt: TGTGCCAGCAGTATCGGCCTGAGCTCCTACGAGCAGTACTTC; cdr3_aa: CASSIGLSSYEQYF
v_call: TRBV10-3; j_call: TRBJ1-1; clone_size: once; d_call: -; cdr3_nt: TGTGCCATCAGTGAAGAACGGCCGCGCACTGAAGCTTTCTTT; cdr3_aa: CAISEERPRTEAFF
v_call: TRBV19; j_call: TRBJ2-7; clone_size: once; d_call: -; cdr3_nt: TGTGCCAGCAGTTTTGGGGGCATGGACGAGCAGTACTTC; cdr3_aa: CASSFGGMDEQYF
v_call: TRBV7-9; j_call: TRBJ2-1; clone_size: -; d_call: TRBD2; cdr3_nt: TGTGCCAGCAGCCACTGGCGGGAGGGCCACAATGAGCAGTTCTTC; cdr3_aa: CASSHWREGHNEQFF
v_call: TRBV5-1; j_call: TRBJ2-7; clone_size: -; d_call: TRBD2; cdr3_nt: TGCGCCAGCAGACTAGCGGGAGGGGACTACGAGCAGTACTTC; cdr3_aa: CASRLAGGDYEQYF
v_call: TRBV5-1; j_call: TRBJ2-7; clone_size: -; d_call: -; cdr3_nt: TGCGCCAGCAGCTTGGGGGACGTCAGGGAGCAGTACTTC; cdr3_aa: CASSLGDVREQYF
v_call: TRBV6-5; j_call: TRBJ1-2; clone_size: -; d_call: TRBD1; cdr3_nt: TGTGCCAGCAGTTCCCCAGGGGGCGCTGACTATGGCTACACCTTC; cdr3_aa: CASSSPGGADYGYTF
v_call: TRBV27; j_call: TRBJ2-3; clone_size: -; d_call: TRBD2; cdr3_nt: TGTGCCAGCAGTTCAGGACTAGCGGGAGATACGCAGTATTTT; cdr3_aa: CASSSGLAGDTQYF
v_call: TRBV18; j_call: TRBJ1-2; clone_size: -; d_call: -; cdr3_nt: TGTGCCAGCTCACCCCGGTATGATGATGGCTACACCTTC; cdr3_aa: CASSPRYDDGYTF
v_call: TRBV5-1; j_call: TRBJ2-4; clone_size: -; d_call: -; cdr3_nt: TGCGCCAGCAGCTTGGTTGTCCGGGGCGCGGCCAAAAACATTCAGTACTTC; cdr3_aa: CASSLVVRGAAKNIQYF
v_call: TRBV10-1; j_call: TRBJ2-1; clone_size: -; d_call: -; cdr3_nt: TGCGCCAGCAGTGAGGACAGAAACTACAATGAGCAGTTCTTC; cdr3_aa: CASSEDRNYNEQFF
v_call: TRBV6-5; j_call: TRBJ2-1; clone_size: -; d_call: -; cdr3_nt: TGTGCCAGCAGTTACGCGGAGTACAATGAGCAGTTCTTC; cdr3_aa: CASSYAEYNEQFF
v_call: TRBV10-2; j_call: TRBJ1-5; clone_size: -; d_call: -; cdr3_nt: TGCGCCAGCAGTGAAGAAGGGTATCAGCCCCAGCATTTT; cdr3_aa: CASSEEGYQPQHF
v_call: TRBV19; j_call: TRBJ2-7; clone_size: -; d_call: TRBD2; cdr3_nt: TGTGCCAGTAGCGACGCCCCGGGACTAGCGGGAGAACGGGGTTACGAGCAGTACTTC; cdr3_aa: CASSDAPGLAGERGYEQYF
v_call: TRBV7-9; j_call: TRBJ2-1; clone_size: -; d_call: -; cdr3_nt: TGTGCCAGCAGCGACACGGGGAGCTCCTACAATGAGCAGTTCTTC; cdr3_aa: CASSDTGSSYNEQFF
v_call: TRBV5-6; j_call: TRBJ2-1; clone_size: -; d_call: TRBD1; cdr3_nt: TGTGCCAGCAGCCACGACAGGGGCCCCCTCTCAAATGAGCAGTTCTTC; cdr3_aa: CASSHDRGPLSNEQFF
v_call: TRBV7-8; j_call: TRBJ2-6; clone_size: once; d_call: TRBD1; cdr3_nt: TGTGCCAGCAGCCCAGGACAGGGGGCGCGCGGGGCCAACGTCCTGACTTTC; cdr3_aa: CASSPGQGARGANVLTF
v_call: TRBV20-1; j_call: TRBJ1-2; clone_size: -; d_call: -; cdr3_nt: TGCAGTGCTATTCCCTACTATGGCTACACCTTC; cdr3_aa: CSAIPYYGYTF
v_call: TRBV9; j_call: TRBJ2-1; clone_size: few; d_call: TRBD2; cdr3_nt: TGTGCCAGCAGCGTAGGGACTAGCTCCTACAATGAGCAGTTCTTC; cdr3_aa: CASSVGTSSYNEQFF
v_call: TRBV30; j_call: TRBJ2-4; clone_size: -; d_call: TRBD2; cdr3_nt: TGTGCCTGGAGTTCGGGGGGTTGGGACCAAACAAACATTCAGTACTTC; cdr3_aa: CAWSSGGWDQTNIQYF
v_call: TRBV9; j_call: TRBJ2-3; clone_size: -; d_call: -; cdr3_nt: TGTGCCAGCAGCAACCGGGCCCGGACGGATCCGCAGTATTTT; cdr3_aa: CASSNRARTDPQYF
v_call: TRBV18; j_call: TRBJ2-7; clone_size: -; d_call: -; cdr3_nt: TGTGCCAGCTCACCCAATACCGGTGAGCAGTACTTC; cdr3_aa: CASSPNTGEQYF
v_call: TRBV28; j_call: TRBJ1-3; clone_size: once; d_call: -; cdr3_nt: TGTGCCAGCAGTTTATACAGACAGAGTGTTGGAAACACCATATATTTT; cdr3_aa: CASSLYRQSVGNTIYF
v_call: TRBV18; j_call: TRBJ2-6; clone_size: -; d_call: TRBD2; cdr3_nt: TGTGCCAGCTCACCACCCGTTACTAGCGGGAGCTCTGGGGCCAACGTCCTGACTTTC; cdr3_aa: CASSPPVTSGSSGANVLTF
v_call: TRBV28; j_call: TRBJ2-3; clone_size: -; d_call: -; cdr3_nt: TGTGCCAGCAGTTTACCCCACGACAACCTTAGCACAGATACGCAGTATTTT; cdr3_aa: CASSLPHDNLSTDTQYF
v_call: TRBV27; j_call: TRBJ2-3; clone_size: -; d_call: -; cdr3_nt: TGTGCCAGCAGTTTTAGGCTAGCAGGTACAGATACGCAGTATTTT; cdr3_aa: CASSFRLAGTDTQYF
v_call: TRBV28; j_call: TRBJ2-7; clone_size: -; d_call: TRBD2; cdr3_nt: TGTGCCAGCAAGGGGGTGGGACTAGCGGGAGGGAGGCTGTACTTC; cdr3_aa: CASKGVGLAGGRLYF
v_call: TRBV28; j_call: TRBJ2-1; clone_size: -; d_call: -; cdr3_nt: TGTGCCAGCAGTCCGGAGGCGTCTCCGGTCTGGAGCTCCTACAATGAGCAGTTCTTC; cdr3_aa: CASSPEASPVWSSYNEQFF
v_call: TRBV6-8; j_call: TRBJ2-1; clone_size: -; d_call: TRBD2; cdr3_nt: TGTGCCAGCAGTCCCACTAGCGGAGATTACAATGAGCAGTTCTTC; cdr3_aa: CASSPTSGDYNEQFF
v_call: TRBV4-1; j_call: TRBJ1-2; clone_size: -; d_call: -; cdr3_nt: TGCGCCAGCAGCCAAGTTAGCCCGAACTATGGCTACACCTTC; cdr3_aa: CASSQVSPNYGYTF
v_call: TRBV4-1; j_call: TRBJ2-7; clone_size: -; d_call: -; cdr3_nt: TGCGCCAGCAGCCAAGGTATGGCCTCCTACGAGCAGTACTTC; cdr3_aa: CASSQGMASYEQYF
v_call: TRBV4-2; j_call: TRBJ2-7; clone_size: -; d_call: TRBD2; cdr3_nt: TGTGCCAGCAGCCAAGAATGGGGGGGAACTAGGACCTACGAGCAGTACTTC; cdr3_aa: CASSQEWGGTRTYEQYF
v_call: TRBV28; j_call: TRBJ1-5; clone_size: -; d_call: -; cdr3_nt: TGTGCCAGCAGATACGCCCCGGGGGGCAATCAGCCCCAGCATTTT; cdr3_aa: CASRYAPGGNQPQHF
v_call: TRBV19; j_call: TRBJ2-5; clone_size: -; d_call: TRBD2; cdr3_nt: TGTGCCAGTAGTCCCGGACTAGCGGGAGGAGGAGAGACCCAGTACTTC; cdr3_aa: CASSPGLAGGGETQYF
v_call: TRBV19; j_call: TRBJ2-3; clone_size: -; d_call: -; cdr3_nt: TGTGCCAGTAGTATGGTGGGGGCAGATACGCAGTATTTT; cdr3_aa: CASSMVGADTQYF
v_call: TRBV18; j_call: TRBJ1-5; clone_size: -; d_call: -; cdr3_nt: TGTGCCAGCTCACCACGGGGCGGCGGGCCGGATCAGCCCCAGCATTTT; cdr3_aa: CASSPRGGGPDQPQHF
v_call: TRBV11-2; j_call: TRBJ1-1; clone_size: -; d_call: -; cdr3_nt: TGTGCCAGCAGCTCCCCAGTTCTAAACACTGAAGCTTTCTTT; cdr3_aa: CASSSPVLNTEAFF